Below, 24 T cell receptor beta chains from the same sample are listed, as sequenced in a study of T cell changes during pregnancy in multiple sclerosis. Repertoires were generated with immunoSEQ multiplex PCR, while TCRdb's copy carries only in-frame clones and drops some. The table records 52,000 or so clones, about 90% of them present only once. Sequenced here: CD4+ T cells from peripheral blood mononuclear cells, sampled in the second trimester of pregnancy. The receptors come from a female donor with multiple sclerosis, enrolled in a pregnancy study.

The J gene is TRBJ2-3, the V gene TRBV6-1, with a possible D match to TRBD2 (5 bases). V was cut by 7 bases and J by 6 bases, with 14 bases left in between. This CDR3 has 13 residues. Germline CDR1 reads MNHNS; CDR2 reads SASEGT. The CDR3 nucleotides read TGTGCCAGCAATAGTTGGCGGACTGATACGCAGTATTTT. This codes for CASNSWRTDTQYF.

The V and J genes are TRBV6-6 and TRBJ1-5; maybe TRBD1 (6 bases). Looked up from germline, CDR1 is MNHNY and CDR2 is SVGAGI (reference sequence). This CDR3 spans 14 amino acids. Trimming stripped 6 bases from V and 2 bases from J, with 11 bases between. CDR3 sequence reads: CASSDRSGNQPQHF. The CDR3 DNA sequence: TGTGCCAGCAGCGACAGGTCCGGCAATCAGCCCCAGCATTTT.

V and J are TRBV7-3 and TRBJ1-1; possible D gene TRBD1, 6 bases. Germline CDR1 and CDR2: SGHTA and FQGTGA. Deletions cut 6 bases from V and 2 bases from J, with 13 bases between. The CDR3 totals 14 residues. The DNA of the CDR3 is TGTGCCAGCAGTTCTGGGACACCTAACACTGAAGCTTTCTTT. Amino acids: CASSSGTPNTEAFF.

The gene calls are TRBV5-4 and TRBJ2-7; the match to TRBD2 covers 7 bases. The CDR3 is 13 residues long. Per germline, CDR1 SGHNT and CDR2 YYREEE (reference sequence). The ends lost 4 bases at V and 4 bases at J; junction bases unmatched: 5. CDR3 region: CASSIAGPYEQYF. The CDR3 DNA is TGTGCCAGCAGCATAGCGGGTCCTTACGAGCAGTACTTC.

The V gene is TRBV11-2, the J gene TRBJ2-1; 10 nucleotides line up with TRBD2. Germline V gene sequence: CDR1 SGHAT, CDR2 FQNNGV. The CDR3 is 18 residues long. J was trimmed by 4 bases and V by 3 bases; bases with no gene match: 12. DNA for the CDR3: TGTGCCAGCAGCTTGTTAACTAGCGGGGCCTCATATTACAATGAGCAGTTCTTC. This sequence encodes CASSLLTSGASYYNEQFF.

This chain links TRBV4-1 with TRBJ2-7; D remains ambiguous. Germline CDR1 is MGHRA and CDR2 is YSYEKL. The V and J ends lost 4 bases and 2 bases respectively, with 6 bases between them. The length of the CDR3 is 12 residues. CDR3 nucleotide sequence: TGCGCCAGCAGCCCTCCCGCCTACGAGCAGTACTTC. Translation: CASSPPAYEQYF.

J is TRBJ1-1 and V is TRBV4-1; TRBD1 matches 10 bases. The J segment lost 6 bases and the V segment lost 6 bases, leaving 4 bases of the junction unmatched. This CDR3 has 13 residues. Germline V CDR1 and CDR2: MGHRA, YSYEKL. The CDR3 loop is CASRMTGGSEAFF. The CDR3 DNA follows: TGCGCCAGCAGAATGACAGGGGGCTCTGAAGCTTTCTTT.

The rearrangement uses TRBV29-1 and TRBJ1-4; maybe TRBD1 (6 bases). V was clipped by 0 bases and J by 10 bases, with 12 bases between them. Germline assignment: CDR1 SQVTM and CDR2 ANQGSEA. This CDR3 contains 13 residues. The CDR3 is CSVEDSGGAKLFF. CDR3 DNA: TGCAGCGTTGAAGATTCTGGGGGGGCAAAACTGTTTTTT.

The chain employs TRBV27 and TRBJ1-5; D gene uncertain. V was trimmed by 6 bases and J by 6 bases, leaving 18 bases between them. From germline, CDR1 is MNHEY and CDR2 SMNVEV (reference sequence). This CDR3 spans 15 amino acids. CDR3 protein: CASRQARGQGQPQHF. The CDR3 DNA follows: TGTGCCAGCAGACAAGCGAGAGGGCAAGGTCAGCCCCAGCATTTT.

V usage is TRBV7-4 and J usage is TRBJ1-1, with 7 nucleotides matching TRBD1. Germline V gives CDR1 SGHVT, CDR2 SQSDAQ. V dropped 5 bases and J dropped 6; count of bases not matched to a gene: 9. The CDR3 spans 14 residues. The CDR3 bases are TGTGCCAGCAGCGATGGGACAGATGACGCTGAAGCTTTCTTT. Residues: CASSDGTDDAEAFF.

CDR3 in DNA: TGCGCCAGCAGCCAACCGGGACAGTACAACTATGGCTACACCTTC. The encoded protein is CASSQPGQYNYGYTF. This chain links TRBV4-1 with TRBJ1-2; the match to TRBD1 covers 7 bases. Germline CDR1 MGHRA, CDR2 YSYEKL. J lost 2 bases, V lost 2 bases, and 5 bases had no gene match. This CDR3 is built from 15 residues.

Only one count was recorded for this clone. The rearrangement uses TRBV9 and TRBJ1-1; 7 bases line up with TRBD1. Germline values: CDR1 SGDLS, CDR2 YYNGEE. Losses at the gene ends were 0 bases for V and 3 bases for J; bases not matched to a gene: 8. CDR3 length: 16 amino acids. In DNA, the CDR3 is TGTGCCAGCAGCGTAGGGGGGGACAGACACTACACTGAAGCTTTCTTT. Translation gives CASSVGGDRHYTEAFF.

The chain uses TRBV5-4 and TRBJ2-1, with D possibly being TRBD2 (5 bases). The V gene's germline CDR1 is SGHNT and CDR2 YYREEE (reference sequence). With 10 bases removed from V and 6 bases from J, the gap between germline ends came to 11 bases. This CDR3 has 11 residues. The CDR3 sequence is CAARGFNEQFF. CDR3 nucleotide sequence: TGTGCCGCACGGGGATTCAATGAGCAGTTCTTC.

The chain is built from TRBV5-1 and TRBJ2-5; the match to TRBD2 covers 12 bases. CDR3 length: 15 amino acids. V lost 5 bases, J lost 7 bases, and 9 bases stayed unmatched. Germline assignment: CDR1 SGHRS and CDR2 YFSETQ. This CDR3 is CASRETSGGPGTQYF. CDR3 sequence (DNA): TGCGCCAGCAGGGAGACTAGCGGGGGCCCCGGGACCCAGTACTTC.

The CDR3 loop reads CASSLTYPGGVYNEQFF. For the CDR3, the DNA is TGTGCCAGCAGCTTAACCTACCCGGGGGGCGTATACAATGAGCAGTTCTTC. The rearrangement links TRBV7-3 to TRBJ2-1; maybe TRBD2 (7 bases). Trimming shortened V by 0 bases and J by 4 bases, and 16 bases separated the two germline ends. The CDR3 sequence is 17 residues long. From germline, CDR1 is SGHTA and CDR2 FQGTGA.

This chain joins TRBV7-6 and TRBJ2-1; TRBD2 matches at 12 bases. The CDR3 is 15 residues long. V was pared by 6 bases and J by 8 bases, with 8 bases of the junction left unmatched. CDR1 is SGHVS, CDR2 FNYEAQ, per germline. For the CDR3, the DNA is TGTGCCAGCAGTTTGACTAGCGGGAGCAGGGATGAGCAGTTCTTC. Protein product: CASSLTSGSRDEQFF. Variable domain in full (rest from reference TRBV7-6 and TRBJ2-1): GAGVSQSPRYKVTKRGQDVALRCDPISGHVSLYWYRQALGQGPEFLTYFNYEAQQDKSGLPNDRFSAERPEGSISTLTIQRTEQRDSAMYRCASSLTSGSRDEQFFGPGTRLTVL.

The chain couples TRBV10-2 to TRBJ2-3, with 8 positions matching TRBD2. V lost 7 bases, J lost 1 base, and 13 bases stayed unmatched. Per germline, CDR1 WSHSY and CDR2 SAAADI. The CDR3 contains 17 residues. The CDR3 nucleotides are TGCGCCAGCACCCAAAGTAGGACTAGCAGAGGCACAGATACGCAGTATTTT. Protein product: CASTQSRTSRGTDTQYF.

The chain recombines TRBV10-3 with TRBJ1-3; 8 bases align to TRBD1. Germline assignment: CDR1 ENHRY and CDR2 SYGVKD. Trimming took 8 bases from V and 6 from J; bases not matched to a gene: 3. The CDR3 contains 12 residues. The CDR3 loop reads CAIGTGKNTIYF. CDR3 DNA sequence: TGTGCCATCGGGACAGGAAAAAACACCATATATTTT.

The rearrangement joins TRBV7-2 to TRBJ2-5; 7 nucleotides line up with TRBD2. Germline V gene sequence: CDR1 SGHTA, CDR2 FQGNSA. The CDR3 totals 12 residues. V gave up 9 bases and J gave up 2 bases; unmatched junction bases: 3. The CDR3 sequence: CASGTTQETQYF. CDR3 sequence (DNA): TGTGCCAGTGGGACTACACAAGAGACCCAGTACTTC.

This clone has just one count. The chain has TRBV19 and TRBJ2-1; possibly TRBD2 for D (6 bases). The CDR3 extends over 15 amino acids. The germline V gene encodes CDR1 LNHDA and CDR2 SQIVND (reference sequence). Trimming stripped 5 bases from V and 0 bases from J, with 11 bases between. CDR3: CASSHRGFSYNEQFF. The CDR3, as DNA: TGTGCCAGTAGTCATCGGGGGTTCTCCTACAATGAGCAGTTCTTC.

V gene TRBV19 combines with J gene TRBJ2-3; tentatively, D is TRBD2 (5 bases). This CDR3 has 16 amino acids. Germline CDR1 LNHDA, CDR2 SQIVND (reference sequence). V was trimmed by 3 bases and J by 3 bases, leaving 16 bases between them. CDR3 nucleotide sequence: TGTGCCAGTAGTATGCCGGCGGGCATCGGGACAGATACGCAGTATTTT. Translated: CASSMPAGIGTDTQYF.

The genes are TRBV4-1 and TRBJ2-6; possible D gene TRBD1, 5 bases. Germline assignment: CDR1 MGHRA and CDR2 YSYEKL. This CDR3 is built from 18 residues. Trimming removed 0 bases at V and 2 bases at J, with 14 bases between. CDR3 DNA: TGCGCCAGCAGCCAAGACCCTGGACAAAGCCCTGGGGCCAACGTCCTGACTTTC. This sequence encodes CASSQDPGQSPGANVLTF.

The rearrangement joins TRBV18 to TRBJ2-7; possible D gene TRBD1, 5 bases. Germline CDR1 reads KGHSH; CDR2 reads LQKENI. The CDR3 runs 13 residues. V was pared by 4 bases and J by 5 bases, with 12 bases between. The CDR3 coding sequence is TGTGCCAGCTCACTCGCAGGGATCCACGAGCAGTACTTC. Translating gives CASSLAGIHEQYF. Full variable domain (outside the CDR3, taken from reference TRBV18 and TRBJ2-7): NAGVMQNPRHLVRRRGQEARLRCSPMKGHSHVYWYRQLPEEGLKFMVYLQKENIIDESGMPKERFSAEFPKEGPSILRIQQVVRGDSAAYFCASSLAGIHEQYFGPGTRLTVT.

This clone was found once. V usage is TRBV10-3 and J usage is TRBJ1-4, with 11 nucleotides matching TRBD1. With 10 bases clipped from V and 4 bases from J, the junction kept 11 bases outside the gene matches. Germline loops: CDR1 ENHRY, CDR2 SYGVKD. CDR3 length equals 16 residues. The CDR3 bases are TGTGCCACGAAAGGACAGGGGGCAACCGATAATGAAAAACTGTTTTTT. Amino acids: CATKGQGATDNEKLFF.